These 27 T cell receptor beta chains originate from one sample sequenced in a study of OX40 agonist ivuxolimab in advanced cancers. The library came from the immunoSEQ multiplex PCR assay. TCRdb stores this immuneACCESS table with in-frame sequences only. Part of the clones is absent; in the studies checked, under half of the shortfall reflects unresolved V genes, and no reason is known for the rest. Counted in this sample were tens of thousands of clones; roughly 82% of them appeared once. Around 5.1% of the sample lies in the top ten. The sequences come from CD4+ or CD8+ T cells sorted from blood, collected in a trial of the OX40 agonist ivuxolimab. These receptors came from an adult with an advanced solid tumor such as melanoma, head and neck, liver or kidney cancer.

The CDR3 protein is CASSLVFGRDNEQFF. Written as DNA, the CDR3 is TGTGCCAGCAGCTTAGTTTTCGGCAGGGACAATGAGCAGTTCTTC. The V call is TRBV7-2, the J call TRBJ2-1, with a weak D call TRBD1 (5 bases). With 1 base removed from V and 5 bases from J, the gap between germline ends came to 12 bases. Per the germline V gene, CDR1 is SGHTA and CDR2 is FQGNSA. The CDR3 runs 15 residues.

The V and J genes are TRBV28 and TRBJ1-2, with D possibly being TRBD1 (5 bases). The CDR3 length is 15 residues. Trimming removed 6 bases from V and 6 bases from J, with 20 bases in between. The germline gives CDR1 MDHEN, CDR2 SYDVKM. Written as DNA, the CDR3 is TGTGCCAGCAGGCCTGGGGGGGAGTCCCCCCATGGCTACACCTTC. The encoded protein is CASRPGGESPHGYTF.

This clone showed up just once. The CDR3 nucleotides read TGTGCCAGCAGCCTTATACCAGCGGGGGCGGAGACCCAGTACTTC. Its translation: CASSLIPAGAETQYF. The chain carries TRBV7-9 and TRBJ2-5; 8 bases fit TRBD2. The CDR3 consists of 15 residues. Germline V CDR1 and CDR2: SEHNR, FQNEAQ (reference sequence). V lost 5 bases to trimming and J lost 5 bases; unmatched junction nucleotides: 10.

This rearrangement joins TRBV19 to TRBJ2-5; no firm D call. Trimming left V 8 bases short and J 4 bases short, with 14 bases between. This CDR3 has 13 amino acids. CDR1 and CDR2 (germline): LNHDA, SQIVND (reference sequence). The DNA of the CDR3 is TGTGCCAGTCAGGATCGTTCTCGAGAGACCCAGTACTTC. It specifies CASQDRSRETQYF. The variable domain in full, with the rest retrieved from reference TRBV19 and TRBJ2-5, is DGGITQSPKYLFRKEGQNVTLSCEQNLNHDAMYWYRQDPGQGLRLIYYSQIVNDFQKGDIAEGYSVSREKKESFPLTVTSAQKNPTAFYLCASQDRSRETQYFGPGTRLLVL.

About this clone: Other DNA sequences in this specimen translate into the identical CDR3. The chain recombines TRBV28 with TRBJ1-1; D is uncertain. This CDR3 is 13 amino acids long. Looked up from germline, CDR1 is MDHEN and CDR2 is SYDVKM. The V gene lost 2 bases and the J gene lost 1 base, with 5 bases spanning the gap. CDR3 protein: CASSLRGNTEAFF. CDR3 bases: TGTGCCAGCAGTTTACGCGGGAACACTGAAGCTTTCTTT. Looking up the rest from reference TRBV28 and TRBJ1-1 gives the full variable domain: DVKVTQSSRYLVKRTGEKVFLECVQDMDHENMFWYRQDPGLGLRLIYFSYDVKMKEKGDIPEGYSVSREKKERFSLILESASTNQTSMYLCASSLRGNTEAFFGQGTRLTVV.

V is TRBV28 and J is TRBJ2-2, with TRBD2 identical over 12 bases. The CDR3 sequence is 17 residues long. J lost 4 bases, V lost 6 bases, and 9 bases had no gene match. Germline lookup yields CDR1 MDHEN and CDR2 SYDVKM. CDR3 sequence (DNA): TGTGCCAGCAGAAACTCCGGGACTAGCGGGTCCACCGGGGAGCTGTTTTTT. This gives the protein CASRNSGTSGSTGELFF.

The chain carries TRBV19 and TRBJ2-2; D tentatively fits TRBD1 or TRBD2 (5 bases each). CDR1 and CDR2 (germline): LNHDA, SQIVND (reference sequence). The CDR3 totals 14 residues. V gave up 3 bases and J gave up 7 bases, with 12 bases separating them. The CDR3 DNA reads as TGTGCCAGTAGTATCCAAGGGGAGAACGGGGAGCTGTTTTTT. It yields the protein CASSIQGENGELFF. The full variable domain, rest sourced from reference TRBV19 and TRBJ2-2, is DGGITQSPKYLFRKEGQNVTLSCEQNLNHDAMYWYRQDPGQGLRLIYYSQIVNDFQKGDIAEGYSVSREKKESFPLTVTSAQKNPTAFYLCASSIQGENGELFFGEGSRLTVL.

There are many counts of this clone. V usage is TRBV5-8 and J usage is TRBJ2-7; TRBD1 matches 9 bases. The germline V gene has CDR1 SGHTS and CDR2 YDEGEE. The J segment lost 3 bases and the V segment lost 3 bases, leaving 10 bases of the junction unmatched. The CDR3 covers 16 residues. The DNA of the CDR3 is TGTGCCAGCAGCTCGACGTACAGGGGGCGCAGCTACGAGCAGTACTTC. This gives the protein CASSSTYRGRSYEQYF.

This clone was detected a few times. V and J are TRBV6-1 and TRBJ2-1; 8 bases line up with TRBD1. V was pared by 8 bases and J by 7 bases, with 4 bases of the junction left unmatched. Germline V lookup: CDR1 MNHNS, CDR2 SASEGT. CDR3 length: 12 amino acids. This chain's CDR3 is CASVWDRNEQFF. The CDR3 region has the DNA TGTGCCAGCGTGTGGGACAGGAATGAGCAGTTCTTC.

The chain uses TRBV25-1 and TRBJ2-7; D is undetermined. Trimming shortened V by 5 bases and J by 7 bases, and 18 bases separated the two germline ends. The CDR3 length is 14 residues. CDR1 and CDR2 (germline): MGHDK, SYGVNS. The CDR3 spells CASSLGTRSWEQYF. For the CDR3, the DNA is TGTGCCAGCAGTTTAGGAACGAGATCTTGGGAGCAGTACTTC.

V gene TRBV2 combines with J gene TRBJ1-4; perhaps TRBD1 as D (6 bases). Trimming shortened V by 6 bases and J by 0 bases, and 11 bases separated the two germline ends. In germline, CDR1 is SNHLY, CDR2 FYNNEI. There are 15 residues in the CDR3. This CDR3 reads CASRRGQTTNEKLFF. The CDR3 DNA follows: TGTGCCAGCAGACGCGGACAGACAACTAATGAAAAACTGTTTTTT.

By frequency in the sample, this clone is medium-sized (0.01 to 0.1%). The chain carries TRBV5-1 and TRBJ2-7; D remains unclear. V was clipped by 0 bases and J by 8 bases, with 9 bases between them. CDR3 length: 12 amino acids. CDR1 and CDR2 (germline): SGHRS, YFSETQ. The CDR3 here is CASSLEGPQQYF. CDR3 nucleotides: TGCGCCAGCAGCTTGGAAGGGCCCCAGCAGTACTTC.

The chain is built from TRBV28 and TRBJ1-6; no clear D gene. Trimming removed 7 bases from V and 7 bases from J, with 11 bases in between. CDR1 MDHEN and CDR2 SYDVKM come from the germline V gene. This CDR3 has 13 amino acids. This CDR3 reads CASKATWNSPLHF. The CDR3 DNA follows: TGTGCCAGCAAAGCAACCTGGAATTCACCCCTCCACTTT.

The V gene is TRBV28, the J gene TRBJ1-3, with a possible D match to TRBD1 (6 bases). The CDR3 is made up of 15 amino acids. Germline-derived CDR1 and CDR2 are MDHEN and SYDVKM. V dropped 5 bases and J dropped 2 bases, with 13 bases sitting between them. CDR3 sequence reads: CASSRAGAPGNTIYF. The CDR3 DNA sequence: TGTGCCAGCAGTCGGGCGGGGGCCCCTGGAAACACCATATATTTT.

The gene calls are TRBV18 and TRBJ2-1, with D unclear. Per the germline V gene, CDR1 is KGHSH and CDR2 is LQKENI. Trimming took 6 bases from V and 8 from J, leaving 14 bases between them. This CDR3 comprises 13 residues. The CDR3 reads CASSISFDDEQFF. The CDR3 bases are TGTGCCAGCTCTATCAGCTTCGACGATGAGCAGTTCTTC.

The V and J genes are TRBV28 and TRBJ1-2, with 8 bases fitting TRBD1. The CDR3 runs 14 residues. Unmatched junction bases numbered 7, after V lost 7 bases and J lost 3 bases. Germline CDR1 is MDHEN and CDR2 is SYDVKM. The CDR3 bases are TGTGCCAGCAACCCAGGGGGCGGGGACTATGGCTACACCTTC. The encoded protein is CASNPGGGDYGYTF.

The V call is TRBV27, the J call TRBJ2-7; the match to TRBD2 covers 11 bases. Germline V CDR1 and CDR2: MNHEY, SMNVEV (reference sequence). The junction had 7 bases not matched to a gene; V was cut back by 5 bases and J by 1 base. The length of the CDR3 is 16 residues. The CDR3: CASSSPGTSGSYEQYF. CDR3 sequence (DNA): TGTGCCAGCAGTAGCCCCGGGACTAGCGGATCCTACGAGCAGTACTTC.

This clone was recorded only once. The rearrangement joins TRBV5-4 to TRBJ2-4; possibly TRBD1 or TRBD2 for D (6 bases each). Per germline, CDR1 SGHNT and CDR2 YYREEE (reference sequence). The CDR3 runs to 20 residues. Trimming stripped 4 bases from V and 7 bases from J, with 33 bases between. Here the CDR3 DNA reads TGTGCCAGCAGCACCAAGGGGGGAGGTCGCCGGATCGGAGGAGGGAACATTCAGTACTTC. Protein sequence: CASSTKGGGRRIGGGNIQYF.

This clone was detected only a few times. The V and J genes are TRBV7-3 and TRBJ1-6, with 7 bases matching TRBD1. V lost 11 bases to trimming and J lost 8 bases; unmatched junction nucleotides: 18. CDR1 is SGHTA and CDR2 is FQGTGA in the germline V gene. The CDR3 runs to 16 residues. CDR3 loop: CAEETGSHLNDSPLHF. In nucleotides, the CDR3 is TGTGCCGAAGAGACAGGGTCCCATCTAAATGATTCACCCCTCCACTTT.

The V call is TRBV6-1, the J call TRBJ2-7, with 8 bases aligning to TRBD1. Losses at the gene ends were 6 bases for V and 0 bases for J; bases not matched to a gene: 7. The CDR3 is 15 amino acids. Germline-derived CDR1 and CDR2 are MNHNS and SASEGT. In nucleotides, the CDR3 is TGTGCCAGCAGAGCCGGGACAGGTAACTCCTACGAGCAGTACTTC. It encodes CASRAGTGNSYEQYF.

The CDR3 nucleotides read TGTGCCAGCAGTGAACCCGGGAACACCTACAATGAGCAGTTCTTC. This encodes CASSEPGNTYNEQFF. J is TRBJ2-1 and V is TRBV6-1; D possibly corresponds to TRBD2 (5 bases). This CDR3 spans 15 amino acids. Germline V gene lookup returns CDR1 MNHNS and CDR2 SASEGT. V was shortened by 2 bases and J by 2 bases, with 10 bases between the two germline ends.

The V gene is TRBV27, the J gene TRBJ1-2; D unresolved. The CDR3 spans 12 residues. Germline CDR1 is MNHEY and CDR2 is SMNVEV (reference sequence). V shed 6 bases and J shed 7 bases, with 12 bases lying between them. CDR3 in DNA: TGTGCCAGCAGGACGTTAGGGTCTGGCTACACCTTC. Its protein product is CASRTLGSGYTF.

This clone was detected a few times. The chain combines TRBV7-2 with TRBJ2-7, with 9 bases identical to TRBD2. Trimming at V came to 5 bases and at J to 6 bases, leaving 8 bases not matched to a gene. The CDR3 is 14 residues long. Germline CDR1 SGHTA, CDR2 FQGNSA. CDR3 nucleotide sequence: TGTGCCAGCAGCCCTGGACTAGCGAGTTCCGAGCAGTACTTC. Residues: CASSPGLASSEQYF.

This chain links TRBV4-3 with TRBJ2-3, with 10 positions matching TRBD2. CDR1 and CDR2 from the germline V gene are LGHNA and YSLEER. The CDR3 sequence is 18 residues long. The V gene end was trimmed by 0 bases and the J gene end by 4 bases; junction bases not matched to a gene: 10. In nucleotides, the CDR3 is TGCGCCAGCAGCCAAGATGAAGGTAGCGGGGGGAGGGCAGATACGCAGTATTTT. Translating it yields CASSQDEGSGGRADTQYF.

This chain connects TRBV5-1 to TRBJ2-5; 9 bases are shared with TRBD1. The germline CDR1 and CDR2 sequences are SGHRS and YFSETQ. V trimming: 2 bases; J trimming: 5 bases; junction bases outside the gene matches: 4. This CDR3 is 14 amino acids long. This CDR3 is CASSFYRGRETQYF. For the CDR3, the DNA is TGCGCCAGCAGCTTCTACAGGGGGCGGGAGACCCAGTACTTC. Full variable domain (rest looked up from reference TRBV5-1 and TRBJ2-5): KAGVTQTPRYLIKTRGQQVTLSCSPISGHRSVSWYQQTPGQGLQFLFEYFSETQRNKGNFPGRFSGRQFSNSRSEMNVSTLELGDSALYLCASSFYRGRETQYFGPGTRLLVL.

This chain links TRBV5-4 with TRBJ1-5; D perhaps matches TRBD1 (6 bases). V was trimmed by 5 bases and J by 2 bases, leaving 14 bases between them. CDR1 and CDR2 from the germline V gene are SGHNT and YYREEE (reference sequence). CDR3 length: 15 residues. The CDR3 reads CASSKGGAGNQPQHF. The CDR3 nucleotides are TGTGCCAGCAGTAAGGGGGGGGCAGGCAATCAGCCCCAGCATTTT.

The V and J genes are TRBV5-1 and TRBJ2-5; a possible D gene is TRBD1 (6 bases). Trimming cost V 0 bases and J 1 base, with 7 bases left between them. Germline CDR1 is SGHRS and CDR2 is YFSETQ. There are 14 residues in the CDR3. This CDR3 is CASSLGGGQETQYF. CDR3 DNA sequence: TGCGCCAGCAGCTTGGGAGGGGGCCAAGAGACCCAGTACTTC.